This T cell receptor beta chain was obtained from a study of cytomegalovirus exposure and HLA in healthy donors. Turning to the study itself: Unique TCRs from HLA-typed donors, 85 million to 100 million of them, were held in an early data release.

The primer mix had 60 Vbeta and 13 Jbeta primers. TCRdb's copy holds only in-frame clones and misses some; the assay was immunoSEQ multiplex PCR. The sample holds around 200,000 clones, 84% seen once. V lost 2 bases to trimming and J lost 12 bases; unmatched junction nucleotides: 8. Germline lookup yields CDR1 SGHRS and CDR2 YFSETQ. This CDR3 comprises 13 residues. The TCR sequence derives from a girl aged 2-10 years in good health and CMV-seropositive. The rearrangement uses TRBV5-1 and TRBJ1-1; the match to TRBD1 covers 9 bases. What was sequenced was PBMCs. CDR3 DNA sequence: TGCGCCAGCAGCTTCTTACAGGGGGCCGGGACTTTCTTT. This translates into CASSFLQGAGTFF.